This TCR beta chain was observed in a study of CD4 T cells in relation to SARS-CoV-2 and coronaviruses. Study-level background: Crossreactive spike epitopes shared across donors were mapped to their HLA restriction.

Unexposed donor CD4+ T cells date from about 2011-2018, before the COVID-19 pandemic. Isolation of CD4+ T cells took place after less than twelve days in culture. This clone was seen more than once but under ten times. No antigen is known for it. Sequenced by immunoSEQ multiplex PCR; TCRdb stores in-frame clones only, minus some. The table has around 11,000 clones, under 80% seen once; the top ten hold approximately 19%. The study's findings and limits: Monoreactive clones expanded significantly more to SARS-CoV-2 than crossreactive clones did.

From germline, CDR1 is SEHNR and CDR2 FQNEAQ (reference sequence). This CDR3 comprises 15 residues. V lost 0 bases, J lost 15 bases, and 11 bases stayed unmatched. The chain links TRBV7-9 to TRBJ2-1, with 10 bases identical to TRBD2. This receptor was identified in a human donor in good health. The sequenced sample consisted of CD4+ T cells from PBMCs, cultured in vitro. In DNA form, the CDR3 reads TGTGCCAGCAGCTTAGCGACGTCTAGCGGGGGAGGTGGGTTCTTC. It codes for CASSLATSSGGGGFF. The full variable domain, its missing parts supplied by reference TRBV7-9 and TRBJ2-1, is DTGVSQNPRHKITKRGQNVTFRCDPISEHNRLYWYRQTLGQGPEFLTYFQNEAQLEKSRLLSDRFSAERPKGSFSTLEIQRTEQGDSAMYLCASSLATSSGGGGFFGPGTRLTVL.